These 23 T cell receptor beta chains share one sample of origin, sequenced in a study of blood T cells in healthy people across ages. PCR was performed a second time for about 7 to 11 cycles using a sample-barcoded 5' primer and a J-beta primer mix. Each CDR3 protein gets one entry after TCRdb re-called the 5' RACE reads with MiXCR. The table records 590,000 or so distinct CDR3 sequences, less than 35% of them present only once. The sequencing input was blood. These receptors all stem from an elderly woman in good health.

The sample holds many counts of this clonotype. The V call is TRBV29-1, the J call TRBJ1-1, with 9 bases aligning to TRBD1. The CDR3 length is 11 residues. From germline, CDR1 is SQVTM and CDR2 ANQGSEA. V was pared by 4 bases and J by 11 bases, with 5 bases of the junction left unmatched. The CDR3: CSVVRTGEAFF. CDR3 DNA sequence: TGCAGCGTTGTTAGGACAGGGGAGGCTTTCTTT.

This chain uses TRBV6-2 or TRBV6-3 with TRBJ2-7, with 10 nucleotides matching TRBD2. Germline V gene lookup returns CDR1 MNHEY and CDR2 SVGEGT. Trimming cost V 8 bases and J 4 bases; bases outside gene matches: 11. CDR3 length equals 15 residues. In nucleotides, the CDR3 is TGTGCCAGCGCCGCCGGGACTAGCGAGATTTACGAGCAGTACTTC. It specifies CASAAGTSEIYEQYF.

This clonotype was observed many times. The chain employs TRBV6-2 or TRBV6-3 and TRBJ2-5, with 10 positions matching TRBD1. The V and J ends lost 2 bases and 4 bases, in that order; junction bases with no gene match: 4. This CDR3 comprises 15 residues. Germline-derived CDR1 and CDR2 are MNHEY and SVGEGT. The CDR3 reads CASSYGTGVPETQYF. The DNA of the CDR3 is TGTGCCAGCAGTTACGGGACAGGGGTCCCAGAGACCCAGTACTTC.

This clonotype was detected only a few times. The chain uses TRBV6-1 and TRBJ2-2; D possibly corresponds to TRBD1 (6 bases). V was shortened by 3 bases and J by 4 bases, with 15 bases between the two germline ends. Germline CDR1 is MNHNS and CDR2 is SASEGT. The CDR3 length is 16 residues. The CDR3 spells CASSDGWGRFTGELFF. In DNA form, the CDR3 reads TGTGCCAGCAGTGATGGCTGGGGGCGCTTCACCGGGGAGCTGTTTTTT.

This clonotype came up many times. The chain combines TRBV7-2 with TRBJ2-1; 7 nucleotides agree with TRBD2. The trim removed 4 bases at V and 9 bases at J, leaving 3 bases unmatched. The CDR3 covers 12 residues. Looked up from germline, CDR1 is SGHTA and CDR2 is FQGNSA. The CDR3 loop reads CASSSLAGEQFF. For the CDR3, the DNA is TGTGCCAGCAGCTCATTAGCGGGTGAGCAGTTCTTC.

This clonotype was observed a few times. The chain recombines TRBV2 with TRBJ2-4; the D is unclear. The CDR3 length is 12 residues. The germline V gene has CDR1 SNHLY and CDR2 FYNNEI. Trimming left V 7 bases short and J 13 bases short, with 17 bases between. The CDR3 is CASTLEYSSQYF. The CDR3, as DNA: TGTGCCAGCACCCTCGAATATTCATCGCAGTACTTC.

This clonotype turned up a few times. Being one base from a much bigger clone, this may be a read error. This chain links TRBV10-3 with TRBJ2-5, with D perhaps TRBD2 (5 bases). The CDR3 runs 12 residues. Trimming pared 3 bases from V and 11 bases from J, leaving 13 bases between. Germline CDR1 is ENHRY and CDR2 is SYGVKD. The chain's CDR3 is CAISDRSWEQYF. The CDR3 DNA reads TGTGCCATCAGTGATAGGAGCTGGGAGCAGTACTTC.

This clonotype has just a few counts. The CDR3 spells CASSPSGENTGELFF. CDR3 DNA sequence: TGTGCCAGCAGCCCTAGCGGGGAGAACACCGGGGAGCTGTTTTTT. The V call is TRBV12-3 or TRBV12-4, the J call TRBJ2-2, with TRBD2 matching over 9 bases. The CDR3 loop spans 15 amino acids. J was trimmed by 1 base and V by 6 bases; bases with no gene match: 3.

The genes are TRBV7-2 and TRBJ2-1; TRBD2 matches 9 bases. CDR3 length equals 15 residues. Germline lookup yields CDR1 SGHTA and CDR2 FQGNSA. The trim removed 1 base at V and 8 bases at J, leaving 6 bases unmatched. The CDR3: CASSLVLAGAYEQFF. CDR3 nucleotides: TGTGCCAGCAGCTTAGTATTAGCGGGAGCATATGAGCAGTTCTTC.

The CDR3 sequence: CSGLSGDSYNEQFF. The CDR3 coding sequence is TGCAGTGGACTTAGCGGGGACTCCTACAATGAGCAGTTCTTC. The chain couples TRBV20-1 to TRBJ2-1, with 8 nucleotides matching TRBD2. CDR1 DFQATT and CDR2 SNEGSKA come from the germline V gene (reference sequence). V trimming: 7 bases; J trimming: 0 bases; junction bases outside the gene matches: 5. The CDR3 length is 14 residues.

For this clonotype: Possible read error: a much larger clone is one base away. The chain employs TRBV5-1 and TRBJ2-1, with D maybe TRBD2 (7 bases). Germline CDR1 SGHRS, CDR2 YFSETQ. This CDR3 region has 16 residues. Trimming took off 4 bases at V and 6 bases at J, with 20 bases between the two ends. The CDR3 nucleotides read TGCGCCAGCAGCCGGGCGGGGGCCCCTTCGGGCAATGAGCAGTTCTTC. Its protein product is CASSRAGAPSGNEQFF.

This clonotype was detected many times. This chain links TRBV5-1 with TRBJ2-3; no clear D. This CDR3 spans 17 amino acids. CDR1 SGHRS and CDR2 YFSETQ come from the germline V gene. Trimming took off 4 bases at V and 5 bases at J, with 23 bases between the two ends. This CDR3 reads CASSLGLGFQLGDTQYF. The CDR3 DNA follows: TGCGCCAGCAGCCTGGGGTTAGGGTTTCAATTAGGAGATACGCAGTATTTT. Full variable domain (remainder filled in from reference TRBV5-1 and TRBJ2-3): KAGVTQTPRYLIKTRGQQVTLSCSPISGHRSVSWYQQTPGQGLQFLFEYFSETQRNKGNFPGRFSGRQFSNSRSEMNVSTLELGDSALYLCASSLGLGFQLGDTQYFGPGTRLTVL.

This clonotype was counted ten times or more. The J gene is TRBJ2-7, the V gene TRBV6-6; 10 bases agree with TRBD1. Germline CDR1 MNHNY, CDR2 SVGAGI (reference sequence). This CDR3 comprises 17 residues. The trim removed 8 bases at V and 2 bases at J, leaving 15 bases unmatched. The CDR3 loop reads CASGLATGGGSAYEQYF. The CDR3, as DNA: TGTGCCAGCGGCCTCGCGACAGGGGGCGGTTCGGCCTACGAGCAGTACTTC.

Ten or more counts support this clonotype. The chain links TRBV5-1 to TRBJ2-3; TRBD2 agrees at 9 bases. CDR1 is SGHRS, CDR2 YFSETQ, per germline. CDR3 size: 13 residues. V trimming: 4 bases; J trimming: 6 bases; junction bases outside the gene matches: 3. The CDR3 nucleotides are TGCGCCAGCAGCCTGAGCGGGAGGGATACGCAGTATTTT. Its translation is CASSLSGRDTQYF.

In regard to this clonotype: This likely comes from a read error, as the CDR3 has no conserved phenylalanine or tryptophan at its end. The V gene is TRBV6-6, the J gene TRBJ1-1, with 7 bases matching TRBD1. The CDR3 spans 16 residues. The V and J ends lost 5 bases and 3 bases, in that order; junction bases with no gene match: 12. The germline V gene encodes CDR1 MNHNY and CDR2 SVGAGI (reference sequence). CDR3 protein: CASSQNPTGSHTEAFV. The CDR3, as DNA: TGTGCCAGCAGTCAGAACCCGACAGGGTCCCACACTGAAGCTTTCGTT.

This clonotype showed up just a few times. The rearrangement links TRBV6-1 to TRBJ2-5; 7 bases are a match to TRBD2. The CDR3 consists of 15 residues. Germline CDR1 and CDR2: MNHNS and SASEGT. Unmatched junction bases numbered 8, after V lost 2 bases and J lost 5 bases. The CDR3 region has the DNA TGTGCCAGCAGTGAAATAGGACCGGGGGGTGAGACCCAGTACTTC. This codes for CASSEIGPGGETQYF.

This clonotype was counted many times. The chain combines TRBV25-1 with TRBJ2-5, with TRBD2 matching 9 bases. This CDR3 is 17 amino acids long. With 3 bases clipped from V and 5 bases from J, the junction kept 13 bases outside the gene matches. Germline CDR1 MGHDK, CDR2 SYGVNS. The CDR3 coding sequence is TGTGCCAGCAGTGACGAACAGCCGCTAGCGGGGTACGAGACCCAGTACTTC. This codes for CASSDEQPLAGYETQYF.

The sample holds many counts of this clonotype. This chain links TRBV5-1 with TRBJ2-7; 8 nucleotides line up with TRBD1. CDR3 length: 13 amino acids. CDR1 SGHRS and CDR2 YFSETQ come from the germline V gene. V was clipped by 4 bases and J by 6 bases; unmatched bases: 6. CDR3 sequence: CASSQGASLEQYF. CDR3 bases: TGCGCCAGCAGCCAGGGGGCATCTCTCGAGCAGTACTTC.

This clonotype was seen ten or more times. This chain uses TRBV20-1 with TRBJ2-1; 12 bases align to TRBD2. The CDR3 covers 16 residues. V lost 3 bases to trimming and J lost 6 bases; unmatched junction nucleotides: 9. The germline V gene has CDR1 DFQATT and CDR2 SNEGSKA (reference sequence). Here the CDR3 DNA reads TGCAGTGCTAGCAGTCTAGCGGGGGGGCCCGGCAATGAGCAGTTCTTC. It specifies CSASSLAGGPGNEQFF.

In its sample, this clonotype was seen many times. Written as DNA, the CDR3 is TGTGCCAGCAGGCCGGGGGGTCCCTACGAGCAGTACTTC. It yields the protein CASRPGGPYEQYF. V is TRBV27 and J is TRBJ2-7, with 7 bases matching TRBD2. V shed 6 bases and J 2 bases; nucleotides not matched to a gene: 4. Germline-derived CDR1 and CDR2 are MNHEY and SMNVEV (reference sequence). This CDR3 is 13 amino acids long.

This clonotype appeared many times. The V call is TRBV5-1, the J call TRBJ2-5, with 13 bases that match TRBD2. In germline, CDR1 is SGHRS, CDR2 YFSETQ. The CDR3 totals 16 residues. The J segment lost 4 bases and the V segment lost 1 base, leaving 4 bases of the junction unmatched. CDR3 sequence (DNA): TGCGCCAGCAGCTTGCTGGGACTAGCGGGGATAGAGACCCAGTACTTC. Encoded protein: CASSLLGLAGIETQYF.

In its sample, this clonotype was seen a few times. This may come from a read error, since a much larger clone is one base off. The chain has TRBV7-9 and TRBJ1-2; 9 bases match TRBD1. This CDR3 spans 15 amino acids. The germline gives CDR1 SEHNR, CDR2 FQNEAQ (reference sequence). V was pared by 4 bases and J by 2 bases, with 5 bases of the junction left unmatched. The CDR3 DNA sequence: TGTGCCAGCAGCTCGGGACAGGGAACAAACTATGGCTACACCTTC. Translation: CASSSGQGTNYGYTF.

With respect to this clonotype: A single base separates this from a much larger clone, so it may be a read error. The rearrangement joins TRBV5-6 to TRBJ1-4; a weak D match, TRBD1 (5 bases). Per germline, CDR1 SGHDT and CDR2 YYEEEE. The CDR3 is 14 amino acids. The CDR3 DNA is TGTGCCAGCAGCTCGGGGACCGTAAATGAAAAACGGTTTTTT. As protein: CASSSGTVNEKRFF.